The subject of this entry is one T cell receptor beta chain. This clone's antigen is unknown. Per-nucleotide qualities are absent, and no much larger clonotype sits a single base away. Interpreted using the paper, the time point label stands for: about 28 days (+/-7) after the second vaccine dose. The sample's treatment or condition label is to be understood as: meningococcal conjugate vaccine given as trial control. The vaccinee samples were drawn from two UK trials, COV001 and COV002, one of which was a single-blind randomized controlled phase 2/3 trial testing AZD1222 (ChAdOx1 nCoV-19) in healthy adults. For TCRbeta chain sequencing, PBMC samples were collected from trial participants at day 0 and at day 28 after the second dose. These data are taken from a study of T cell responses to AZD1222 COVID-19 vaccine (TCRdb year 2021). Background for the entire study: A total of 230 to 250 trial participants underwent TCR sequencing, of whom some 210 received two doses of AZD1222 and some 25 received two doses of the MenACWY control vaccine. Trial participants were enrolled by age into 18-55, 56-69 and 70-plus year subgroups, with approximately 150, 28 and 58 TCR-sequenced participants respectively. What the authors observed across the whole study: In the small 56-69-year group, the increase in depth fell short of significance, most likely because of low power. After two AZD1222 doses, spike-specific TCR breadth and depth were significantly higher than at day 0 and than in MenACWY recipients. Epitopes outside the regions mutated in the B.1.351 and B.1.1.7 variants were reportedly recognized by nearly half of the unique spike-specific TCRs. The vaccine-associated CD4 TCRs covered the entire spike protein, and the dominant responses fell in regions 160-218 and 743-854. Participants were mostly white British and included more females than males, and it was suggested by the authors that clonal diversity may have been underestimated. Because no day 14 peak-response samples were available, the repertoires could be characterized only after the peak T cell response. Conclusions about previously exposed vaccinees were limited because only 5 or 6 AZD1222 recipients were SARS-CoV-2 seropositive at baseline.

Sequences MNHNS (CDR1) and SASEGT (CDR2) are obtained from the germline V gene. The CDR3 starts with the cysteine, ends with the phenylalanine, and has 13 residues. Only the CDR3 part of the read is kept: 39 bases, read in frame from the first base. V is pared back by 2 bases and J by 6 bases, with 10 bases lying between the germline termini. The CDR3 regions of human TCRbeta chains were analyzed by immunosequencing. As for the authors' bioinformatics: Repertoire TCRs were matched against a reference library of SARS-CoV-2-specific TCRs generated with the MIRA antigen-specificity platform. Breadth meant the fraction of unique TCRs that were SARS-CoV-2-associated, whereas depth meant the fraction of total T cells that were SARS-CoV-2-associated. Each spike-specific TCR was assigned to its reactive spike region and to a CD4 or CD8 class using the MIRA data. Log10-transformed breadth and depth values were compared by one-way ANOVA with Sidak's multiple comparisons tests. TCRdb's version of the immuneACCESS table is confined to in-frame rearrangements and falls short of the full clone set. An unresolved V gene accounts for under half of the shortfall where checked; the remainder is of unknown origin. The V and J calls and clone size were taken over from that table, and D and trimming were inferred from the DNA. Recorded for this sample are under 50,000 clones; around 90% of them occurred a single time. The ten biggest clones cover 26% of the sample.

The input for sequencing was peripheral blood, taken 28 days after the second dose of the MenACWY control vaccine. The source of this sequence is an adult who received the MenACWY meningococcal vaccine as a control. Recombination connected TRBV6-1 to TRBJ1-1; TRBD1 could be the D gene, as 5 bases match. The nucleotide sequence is TGTGCCAGCAGTGAAAGTGTCAGGGCTGAAGCTTTCTTT. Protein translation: CASSESVRAEAFF.